Sequencing of this T cell receptor (beta chain) was carried out in a study of blood T cells in healthy people across ages. Trimming at V came to 6 bases and at J to 5 bases, leaving 5 bases not matched to a gene. The length of the CDR3 is 13 residues. Per the germline V gene, CDR1 is MNHEY and CDR2 is SMNVEV (reference sequence). The study, taken as a whole, reports: Diversity of TCR beta correlated strongly with naive T cell percentage. Lack of knowledge of donor CMV status possibly confounded expanded clonotype changes.

Primers used in a second PCR of about 6 to 11 cycles were a sample-barcoded 5' primer and a J-beta primer mix. One entry per CDR3 protein results from TCRdb running MiXCR on the 5' RACE reads. The data contain 1.5 million to 2 million distinct CDR3 sequences, roughly 27% of them seen just once; the ten biggest clones take up 7.7%. The sample holds a few counts of this clonotype. What it binds is not known. PBMCs numbering at least 6.5 million were isolated per sample. There were at least 5 micrograms of total RNA extracted from every sample. Material for sequencing was blood. The sequence was obtained from a woman under 40 in good health. V usage is TRBV27 and J usage is TRBJ1-2; 8 nucleotides line up with TRBD1. CDR3 region: CASSRGRYYGYTF. CDR3 DNA: TGTGCCAGCAGCAGGGGGCGGTATTATGGCTACACCTTC.